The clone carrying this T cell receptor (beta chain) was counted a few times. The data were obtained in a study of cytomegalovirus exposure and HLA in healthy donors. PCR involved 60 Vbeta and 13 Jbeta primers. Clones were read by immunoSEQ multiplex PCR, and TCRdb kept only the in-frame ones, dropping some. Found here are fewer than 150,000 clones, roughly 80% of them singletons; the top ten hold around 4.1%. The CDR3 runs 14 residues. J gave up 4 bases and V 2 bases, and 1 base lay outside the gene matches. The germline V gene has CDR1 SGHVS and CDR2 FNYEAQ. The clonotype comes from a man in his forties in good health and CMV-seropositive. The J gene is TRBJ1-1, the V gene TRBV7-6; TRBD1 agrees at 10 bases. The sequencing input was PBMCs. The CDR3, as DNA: TGTGCCAGCAGCTTAAGGACAGGGGGCACTGAAGCTTTCTTT. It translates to CASSLRTGGTEAFF.